The present TCR beta chain was sequenced within a study of T cell responses to AZD1222 COVID-19 vaccine. On this clone: The antigen is unknown.

The ends were cut back, 0 bases at V and 4 bases at J, with 9 bases in the middle. CDR1 and CDR2 from the germline V gene are SGHDN and FVKESK. The CDR3 loop spans 14 amino acids. General study findings and limits: Elevations in Spike-specific TCR breadth and depth followed administration of two AZD1222 doses. Repertoires were obtained only post-peak T cell response.

TCRdb's copy holds only in-frame clones and misses some; the assay was immunoSEQ multiplex PCR. The table includes 150,000 to 200,000 clones, approximately 90% detected once. The material was peripheral blood, obtained 28 days after the second dose of the MenACWY control vaccine. The rearrangement links TRBV14 to TRBJ1-2; D uncertain. The clonotype originates from an adult who received the MenACWY meningococcal vaccine as a control. CDR3 sequence: CASSQEDLSYGYTF. CDR3 nucleotide sequence: TGTGCCAGCAGCCAAGAGGACCTATCCTATGGCTACACCTTC.